This is a list of T cell receptor beta chains from one sample in a study of shared T cell receptors in the human thymus. Some clones are missing from TCRdb's copy, which holds only in-frame ones; the method was immunoSEQ multiplex PCR. The profile shows 450,000 to 650,000 clones, around 82% of them singletons. The sample was also reused in another study, on human thymus T cells.

Sequencing input: thymocytes. These receptor sequences come from a boy under two years old with a congenital heart defect. Both conserved end residues are part of each CDR3. A D gene is named only where the DNA matches it firmly. The size of a clone is reported for some rows only, either as once, few or many, or as a class for expanded clones.

CDR3: CASSSPGPEDEQFF
DNA: TGTGCCAGCAGCTCCCCAGGGCCTGAGGATGAGCAGTTCTTC
size: once
D: NA
V: TRBV13
J: TRBJ2-1
length: 14

CDR3: CTSSGLRTEAFF
DNA: TGTACCTCTTCAGGGCTTCGCACTGAAGCTTTCTTT
size: NA
D: NA
V: TRBV30
J: TRBJ1-1
length: 12

CDR3: CASSHTGTEYDTNTGELFF
DNA: TGTGCCAGCTCACATACCGGGACAGAGTATGATACGAACACCGGGGAGCTGTTTTTT
size: NA
D: TRBD1
V: TRBV18
J: TRBJ2-2
length: 19

CDR3: CASSLSGRVSEKLFF
DNA: TGTGCCAGCAGTTTATCGGGGAGGGTTAGTGAAAAACTGTTTTTT
size: NA
D: NA
V: TRBV27
J: TRBJ1-4
length: 15

CDR3: CATSREREGIYEQFF
DNA: TGTGCCACCAGCAGAGAGCGGGAAGGTATCTATGAGCAGTTCTTC
size: NA
D: NA
V: TRBV15
J: TRBJ2-1
length: 15

CDR3: CVSSESRVPDEQYF
DNA: TGTGTCAGCAGTGAAAGCAGGGTACCAGACGAGCAGTACTTC
size: NA
D: NA
V: TRBV6-1
J: TRBJ2-7
length: 14

CDR3: CARQGTNEQFF
DNA: TGTGCCAGACAGGGGACCAATGAGCAGTTCTTC
size: NA
D: TRBD1
V: TRBV2
J: TRBJ2-1
length: 11

CDR3: CSVENWGREQQETQYF
DNA: TGCAGCGTTGAAAATTGGGGCAGAGAGCAACAAGAGACCCAGTACTTC
size: NA
D: NA
V: TRBV29-1
J: TRBJ2-5
length: 16

CDR3: CASSQRPGQGPNTKNTEAFF
DNA: TGTGCCAGCAGCCAGAGACCGGGACAGGGACCCAATACAAAGAACACTGAAGCTTTCTTT
size: NA
D: TRBD1
V: TRBV14
J: TRBJ1-1
length: 20

CDR3: CASSRPDRGGHTIYF
DNA: TGTGCCAGCAGCCGCCCGGACAGGGGGGGACACACCATATATTTT
size: NA
D: TRBD1
V: TRBV7-2
J: TRBJ1-3
length: 15

CDR3: CASSQPRSGSSYEQYF
DNA: TGTGCCAGCAGCCAACCCCGCAGCGGGAGCTCCTACGAGCAGTACTTC
size: NA
D: TRBD2
V: TRBV28
J: TRBJ2-7
length: 16

CDR3: CASSQRLAGVGFSYEQYF
DNA: TGTGCCAGCAGCCAGCGGCTAGCGGGAGTGGGGTTCTCCTACGAGCAGTACTTC
size: NA
D: TRBD2
V: TRBV11-3
J: TRBJ2-7
length: 18

CDR3: CATSRDAGVWNEQFF
DNA: TGTGCCACCAGCAGAGATGCGGGAGTGTGGAATGAGCAGTTCTTC
size: NA
D: TRBD2
V: TRBV15
J: TRBJ2-1
length: 15

CDR3: CASSSPAVANTGELFF
DNA: TGTGCCAGCAGTTCCCCAGCAGTAGCCAACACCGGGGAGCTGTTTTTT
size: NA
D: NA
V: TRBV6-5
J: TRBJ2-2
length: 16

CDR3: CASRLVPLAGGYNEQFF
DNA: TGTGCAAGTCGCTTAGTACCCCTGGCGGGAGGGTACAATGAGCAGTTCTTC
size: few
D: NA
V: TRBV12-2
J: TRBJ2-1
length: 17

CDR3: CASSEAGNRDYEQYF
DNA: TGTGCCAGCAGTGAAGCAGGTAACAGGGACTACGAGCAGTACTTC
size: NA
D: NA
V: TRBV2
J: TRBJ2-7
length: 15

CDR3: CASSWTLGTPSSGNTIYF
DNA: TGTGCCAGCAGCTGGACTCTCGGAACCCCTAGCTCTGGAAACACCATATATTTT
size: NA
D: NA
V: TRBV9
J: TRBJ1-3
length: 18

CDR3: CASSLRAGQDTDTQYF
DNA: TGTGCCAGCAGTTTAAGGGCGGGACAGGACACAGATACGCAGTATTTT
size: NA
D: TRBD1
V: TRBV27
J: TRBJ2-3
length: 16

CDR3: CATSRDIQGTAKNIQYF
DNA: TGTGCCACCAGCAGAGATATACAGGGCACAGCCAAAAACATTCAGTACTTC
size: NA
D: NA
V: TRBV15
J: TRBJ2-4
length: 17

CDR3: CASSGRQGSDEQFF
DNA: TGTGCCAGCAGCGGCCGACAGGGAAGCGATGAGCAGTTCTTC
size: NA
D: TRBD1
V: TRBV5-4
J: TRBJ2-1
length: 14

CDR3: CASSQEKDSQETQYF
DNA: TGCGCCAGCAGCCAAGAGAAGGACAGTCAAGAGACCCAGTACTTC
size: NA
D: NA
V: TRBV4-3
J: TRBJ2-5
length: 15

CDR3: CARSSDSYTEAFF
DNA: TGTGCCAGAAGCTCGGACAGTTACACTGAAGCTTTCTTT
size: NA
D: NA
V: TRBV5-3
J: TRBJ1-1
length: 13

CDR3: CASGHDSSGNTIYF
DNA: TGTGCTAGTGGCCACGACAGCTCTGGAAACACCATATATTTT
size: NA
D: NA
V: TRBV12-5
J: TRBJ1-3
length: 14

CDR3: CASSSSGTGSSWGYTF
DNA: TGTGCCAGCAGCTCGTCCGGGACAGGCTCGTCGTGGGGCTACACCTTC
size: NA
D: TRBD1
V: TRBV5-6
J: TRBJ1-2
length: 16

CDR3: CAWSRTGGNQPQHF
DNA: TGTGCCTGGAGTCGGACAGGGGGAAATCAGCCCCAGCATTTT
size: NA
D: TRBD1
V: TRBV30
J: TRBJ1-5
length: 14

CDR3: CASSLGGCPYSYEQYF
DNA: TGCGCCAGCAGCTTAGGCGGGTGCCCCTACTCCTACGAGCAGTACTTC
size: NA
D: NA
V: TRBV5-1
J: TRBJ2-7
length: 16

CDR3: CASSLGGESWRYF
DNA: TGTGCCAGCAGTTTAGGGGGGGAGTCCTGGAGGTATTTT
size: NA
D: TRBD2
V: TRBV28
J: TRBJ2-3
length: 13

CDR3: CASSLKSTTGDPEAFF
DNA: TGTGCCAGCAGCTTAAAGTCGACAACAGGGGATCCTGAAGCTTTCTTT
size: NA
D: TRBD1
V: TRBV11-2
J: TRBJ1-1
length: 16

CDR3: CASRFTRTGELFF
DNA: TGTGCCAGCAGGTTTACTAGGACCGGGGAGCTGTTTTTT
size: NA
D: NA
V: TRBV6-5
J: TRBJ2-2
length: 13

CDR3: CAWRGARGNTIYF
DNA: TGTGCCTGGAGGGGGGCGCGAGGAAACACCATATATTTT
size: NA
D: NA
V: TRBV30
J: TRBJ1-3
length: 13

CDR3: CASSGGTGELFF
DNA: TGCGCCAGCAGTGGAGGGACCGGGGAGCTGTTTTTT
size: few
D: NA
V: TRBV10-1
J: TRBJ2-2
length: 12

CDR3: CASSFKSEPYEQYF
DNA: TGTGCCAGCAGCTTTAAGAGCGAGCCCTACGAGCAGTACTTC
size: NA
D: NA
V: TRBV7-2
J: TRBJ2-7
length: 14

CDR3: CASSQTYSSTDTQYF
DNA: TGTGCCAGCAGCCAAACTTATTCTAGCACAGATACGCAGTATTTT
size: NA
D: NA
V: TRBV14
J: TRBJ2-3
length: 15

CDR3: CASRRGAGHNEQFF
DNA: TGTGCCAGTAGGAGAGGAGCGGGGCACAATGAGCAGTTCTTC
size: NA
D: TRBD2
V: TRBV19
J: TRBJ2-1
length: 14

CDR3: CASRTVAGNYGYTF
DNA: TGTGCCAGCAGAACGGTTGCGGGGAACTATGGCTACACCTTC
size: once
D: NA
V: TRBV27
J: TRBJ1-2
length: 14

CDR3: CASSERGTVTEAFF
DNA: TGTGCCAGCAGTGAACGGGGGACGGTCACTGAAGCTTTCTTT
size: NA
D: NA
V: TRBV6-1
J: TRBJ1-1
length: 14

CDR3: CASSESARRKDSYNEQFF
DNA: TGCGCCAGCAGTGAGTCGGCTAGGCGGAAAGACTCCTACAATGAGCAGTTCTTC
size: NA
D: NA
V: TRBV10-1
J: TRBJ2-1
length: 18

CDR3: CASSPEIGTGGYLGPQHF
DNA: TGTGCCAGTAGCCCCGAAATCGGGACAGGGGGTTACCTTGGGCCCCAGCATTTT
size: NA
D: TRBD1
V: TRBV19
J: TRBJ1-5
length: 18

CDR3: CASSGVAGEGTGELFF
DNA: TGTGCCAGCAGCGGGGTAGCGGGAGAGGGCACCGGGGAGCTGTTTTTT
size: once
D: TRBD2
V: TRBV13
J: TRBJ2-2
length: 16

CDR3: CASSLEDTTYEQYF
DNA: TGTGCCAGCAGCTTAGAGGACACAACCTACGAGCAGTACTTC
size: NA
D: NA
V: TRBV7-6
J: TRBJ2-7
length: 14

CDR3: CAGRGVGGDTGNTIYF
DNA: TGTGCCGGCCGGGGGGTCGGTGGGGATACTGGAAACACCATATATTTT
size: NA
D: NA
V: TRBV11-2
J: TRBJ1-3
length: 16

CDR3: CASSQDRRAVEGSHEQYF
DNA: TGCGCCAGCAGCCAAGATAGAAGGGCCGTAGAGGGATCCCACGAGCAGTACTTC
size: NA
D: NA
V: TRBV4-3
J: TRBJ2-7
length: 18

CDR3: CASSPTGGEETQYF
DNA: TGTGCCAGCAGCCCGACAGGGGGCGAGGAGACCCAGTACTTC
size: NA
D: TRBD1
V: TRBV6-6
J: TRBJ2-5
length: 14

CDR3: CASSRTSGYPANTGELFF
DNA: TGTGCCAGTAGTAGGACTAGCGGGTACCCCGCGAACACCGGGGAGCTGTTTTTT
size: few
D: TRBD2
V: TRBV19
J: TRBJ2-2
length: 18

CDR3: CASSLVGLAGLYNEQFF
DNA: TGTGCCAGCAGCTTAGTGGGGCTAGCGGGACTGTACAATGAGCAGTTCTTC
size: NA
D: TRBD2
V: TRBV5-6
J: TRBJ2-1
length: 17

CDR3: CASSPPTSGSWADTQYF
DNA: TGTGCCAGCTCACCACCGACTAGCGGGAGTTGGGCAGATACGCAGTATTTT
size: NA
D: TRBD2
V: TRBV18
J: TRBJ2-3
length: 17

CDR3: CASSVAVGRAYEQYF
DNA: TGTGCCAGCAGCGTAGCTGTTGGGAGGGCCTACGAGCAGTACTTC
size: NA
D: TRBD2
V: TRBV9
J: TRBJ2-7
length: 15

CDR3: CASSTRISGANVLTF
DNA: TGTGCCAGTAGTACGCGGATCTCTGGGGCCAACGTCCTGACTTTC
size: NA
D: NA
V: TRBV19
J: TRBJ2-6
length: 15

CDR3: CASSLVLGGYGGSADTQYF
DNA: TGCGCCAGCAGCTTGGTTCTAGGCGGGTATGGGGGCAGCGCAGATACGCAGTATTTT
size: NA
D: NA
V: TRBV5-1
J: TRBJ2-3
length: 19

CDR3: CASSEGGLTYEQYF
DNA: TGTGCCAGCAGTGAAGGAGGATTAACCTACGAGCAGTACTTC
size: NA
D: NA
V: TRBV6-1
J: TRBJ2-7
length: 14

CDR3: CASSQALNRGRGEQYF
DNA: TGCGCCAGCAGCCAAGCTTTGAACAGGGGGCGAGGCGAGCAGTACTTC
size: NA
D: TRBD1
V: TRBV4-3
J: TRBJ2-7
length: 16

CDR3: CSVAGLDGYTF
DNA: TGCAGCGTTGCAGGATTGGATGGCTACACCTTC
size: NA
D: NA
V: TRBV29-1
J: TRBJ1-2
length: 11

CDR3: CASINRGRMSEAFF
DNA: TGTGCCAGCATTAACAGGGGGCGGATGTCTGAAGCTTTCTTT
size: NA
D: TRBD1
V: TRBV6-1
J: TRBJ1-1
length: 14

CDR3: CASSVAPNQPQHF
DNA: TGTGCCAGCAGCGTGGCCCCTAATCAGCCCCAGCATTTT
size: NA
D: NA
V: TRBV5-6
J: TRBJ1-5
length: 13

CDR3: CASSLISGFSETQYF
DNA: TGTGCCAGCAGCTTAATTTCAGGGTTTTCAGAGACCCAGTACTTC
size: NA
D: NA
V: TRBV11-3
J: TRBJ2-5
length: 15

CDR3: CASSPRTGASYEQYF
DNA: TGTGCCAGCTCACCACGGACAGGGGCCTCCTACGAGCAGTACTTC
size: once
D: TRBD1
V: TRBV18
J: TRBJ2-7
length: 15

CDR3: CASSPTAYNEQFF
DNA: TGCGCCAGCAGCCCGACTGCTTACAATGAGCAGTTCTTC
size: NA
D: NA
V: TRBV4-1
J: TRBJ2-1
length: 13

CDR3: CASSEDSVRTRVYNEQFF
DNA: TGTGCCAGCAGTGAAGATTCCGTCCGGACTAGGGTTTACAATGAGCAGTTCTTC
size: NA
D: TRBD2
V: TRBV25-1
J: TRBJ2-1
length: 18

CDR3: CAWSPRTSETYEQYF
DNA: TGTGCCTGGAGTCCAAGGACTAGCGAAACCTACGAGCAGTACTTC
size: NA
D: TRBD2
V: TRBV30
J: TRBJ2-7
length: 15

CDR3: CASSFDRGSYNEQFF
DNA: TGCGCCAGCAGCTTTGATAGGGGATCATACAATGAGCAGTTCTTC
size: NA
D: NA
V: TRBV5-1
J: TRBJ2-1
length: 15